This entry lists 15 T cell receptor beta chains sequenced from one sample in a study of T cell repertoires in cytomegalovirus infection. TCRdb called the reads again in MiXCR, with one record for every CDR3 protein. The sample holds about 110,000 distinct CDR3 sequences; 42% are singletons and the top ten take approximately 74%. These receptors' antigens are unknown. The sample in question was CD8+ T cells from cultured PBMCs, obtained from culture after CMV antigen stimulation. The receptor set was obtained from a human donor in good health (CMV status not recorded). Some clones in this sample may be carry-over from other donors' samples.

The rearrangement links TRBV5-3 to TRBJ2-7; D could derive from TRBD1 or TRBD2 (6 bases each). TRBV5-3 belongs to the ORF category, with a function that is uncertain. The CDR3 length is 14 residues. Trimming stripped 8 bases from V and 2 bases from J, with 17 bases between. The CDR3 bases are TGTGCCAGCAGCCCCGGGGGCTTAACCTACGAGCAGTACTTC. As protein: CASSPGGLTYEQYF.

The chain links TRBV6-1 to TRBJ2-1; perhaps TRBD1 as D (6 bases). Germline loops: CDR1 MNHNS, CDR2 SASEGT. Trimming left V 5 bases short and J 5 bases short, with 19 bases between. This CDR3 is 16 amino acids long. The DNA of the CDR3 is TGTGCCAGCAGTCAGTGGGGGCCGGATTTCGACAATGAGCAGTTCTTC. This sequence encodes CASSQWGPDFDNEQFF.

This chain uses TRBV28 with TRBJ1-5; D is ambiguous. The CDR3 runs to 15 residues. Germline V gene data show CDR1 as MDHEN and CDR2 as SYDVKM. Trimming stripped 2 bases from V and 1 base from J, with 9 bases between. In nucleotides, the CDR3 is TGTGCCAGCAGTTTAACGCATGCAAGCAATCAGCCCCAGCATTTT. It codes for CASSLTHASNQPQHF.

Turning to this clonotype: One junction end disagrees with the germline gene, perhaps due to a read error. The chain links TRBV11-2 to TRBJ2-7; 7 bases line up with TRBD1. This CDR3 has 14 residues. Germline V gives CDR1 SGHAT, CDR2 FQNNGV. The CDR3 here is CASRPKATGPTVGF. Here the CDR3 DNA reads TGTGCCAGCAGACCCAAAGCGACAGGGCCAACTGTAGGATTC.

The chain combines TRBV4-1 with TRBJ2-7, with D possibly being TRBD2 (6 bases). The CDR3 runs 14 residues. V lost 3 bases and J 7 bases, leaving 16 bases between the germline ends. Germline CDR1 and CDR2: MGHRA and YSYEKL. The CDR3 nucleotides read TGCGCCAGCAGCCAGCAGGGAGGCCCCCGGGAGCAGTACTTC. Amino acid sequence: CASSQQGGPREQYF.

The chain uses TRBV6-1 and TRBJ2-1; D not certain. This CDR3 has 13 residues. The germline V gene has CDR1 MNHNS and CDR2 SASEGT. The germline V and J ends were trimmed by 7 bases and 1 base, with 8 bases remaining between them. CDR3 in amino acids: CASMLRSYNEQFF. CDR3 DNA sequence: TGTGCCAGCATGCTACGGTCCTACAATGAGCAGTTCTTC.

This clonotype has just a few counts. The CDR3 protein is CASSLSQGGDQPQHF. The CDR3 DNA follows: TGTGCCAGCAGTTTATCACAGGGAGGGGATCAGCCCCAGCATTTT. This sequence joins TRBV27 and TRBJ1-5, with D possibly matching TRBD1 (6 bases). CDR1 is MNHEY, CDR2 SMNVEV, per germline (reference sequence). V lost 0 bases and J 5 bases, leaving 11 bases between the germline ends. The CDR3 extends over 15 amino acids.

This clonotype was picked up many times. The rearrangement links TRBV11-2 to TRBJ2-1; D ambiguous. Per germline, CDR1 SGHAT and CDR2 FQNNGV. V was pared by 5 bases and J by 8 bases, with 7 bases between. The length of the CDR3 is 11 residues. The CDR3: CASSTRDEQFF. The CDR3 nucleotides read TGTGCCAGCAGCACCCGCGATGAGCAGTTCTTC. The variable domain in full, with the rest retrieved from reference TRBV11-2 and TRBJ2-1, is EAGVAQSPRYKIIEKRQSVAFWCNPISGHATLYWYQQILGQGPKLLIQFQNNGVVDDSQLPKDRFSAERLKGVDSTLKIQPAKLEDSAVYLCASSTRDEQFFGPGTRLTVL.

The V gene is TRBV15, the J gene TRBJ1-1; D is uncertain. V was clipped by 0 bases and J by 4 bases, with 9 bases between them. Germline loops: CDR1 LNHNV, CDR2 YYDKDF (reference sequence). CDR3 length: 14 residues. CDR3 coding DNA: TGTGCCACCAGCAGAGATGGGTATAGCACTGAAGCTTTCTTT. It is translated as CATSRDGYSTEAFF. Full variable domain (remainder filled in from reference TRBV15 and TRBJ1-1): DAMVIQNPRYQVTQFGKPVTLSCSQTLNHNVMYWYQQKSSQAPKLLFHYYDKDFNNEADTPDNFQSRRPNTSFCFLDIRSPGLGDTAMYLCATSRDGYSTEAFFGQGTRLTVV.

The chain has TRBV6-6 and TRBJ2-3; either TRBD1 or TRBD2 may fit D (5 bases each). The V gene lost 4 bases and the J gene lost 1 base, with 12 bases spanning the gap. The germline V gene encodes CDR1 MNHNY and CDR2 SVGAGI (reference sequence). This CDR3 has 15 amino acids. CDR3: CASSWVGEGTDTQYF. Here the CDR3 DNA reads TGTGCCAGCAGTTGGGTGGGGGAAGGCACAGATACGCAGTATTTT.

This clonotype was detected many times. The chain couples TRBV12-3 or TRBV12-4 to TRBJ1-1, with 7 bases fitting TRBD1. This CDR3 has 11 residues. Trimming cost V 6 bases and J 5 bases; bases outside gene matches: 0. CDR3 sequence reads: CASRQGTEAFF. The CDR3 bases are TGTGCCAGCAGACAGGGGACTGAAGCTTTCTTT.

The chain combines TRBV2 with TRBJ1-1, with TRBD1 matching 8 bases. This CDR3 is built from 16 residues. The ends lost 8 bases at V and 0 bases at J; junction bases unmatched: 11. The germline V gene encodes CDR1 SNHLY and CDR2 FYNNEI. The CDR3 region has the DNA TGTGCCAGCGTGGGGACAGGAGGGGCCGTGAACACTGAAGCTTTCTTT. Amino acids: CASVGTGGAVNTEAFF.

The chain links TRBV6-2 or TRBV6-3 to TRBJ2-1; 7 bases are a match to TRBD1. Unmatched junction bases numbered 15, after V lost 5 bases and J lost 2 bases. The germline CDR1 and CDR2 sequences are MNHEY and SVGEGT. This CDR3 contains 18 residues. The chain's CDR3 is CASSQGTAYASPYNEQFF. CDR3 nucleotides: TGTGCCAGCAGTCAAGGGACAGCCTATGCCTCGCCCTACAATGAGCAGTTCTTC.

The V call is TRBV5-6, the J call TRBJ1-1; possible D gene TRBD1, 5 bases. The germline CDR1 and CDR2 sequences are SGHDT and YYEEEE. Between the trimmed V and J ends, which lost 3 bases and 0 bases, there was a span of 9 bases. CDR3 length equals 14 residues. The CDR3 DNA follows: TGTGCCAGCAGCTGGGGACGCCTGAACACTGAAGCTTTCTTT. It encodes CASSWGRLNTEAFF.

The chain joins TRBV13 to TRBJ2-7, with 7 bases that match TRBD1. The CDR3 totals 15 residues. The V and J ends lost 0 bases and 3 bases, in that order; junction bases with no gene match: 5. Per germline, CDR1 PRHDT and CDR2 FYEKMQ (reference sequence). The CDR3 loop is CASSLGRDRVYEQYF. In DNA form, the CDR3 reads TGTGCCAGCAGCTTAGGGCGAGACAGGGTCTACGAGCAGTACTTC.